Listed here are 28 T cell receptor beta chains from one sample, sequenced in a study of T cell clonality in common variable immunodeficiency. Study conclusions and caveats: Fewer deletions and N-nucleotide insertions were reportedly seen in common variable immunodeficiency TCR beta sequences.

Antigens for these TCRs are unknown. Generated by immunoSEQ multiplex PCR, the TCRdb table keeps only in-frame clones and is missing some. The data show around 15,000 clones, none appearing only once, with approximately 12% held by the ten largest. The specimen sequenced was peripheral blood mononuclear cells. The receptors stem from a human donor with common variable immunodeficiency.

This clone has a handful of counts. The CDR3 end falls 3 residues outside the read, so it is completed with the germline J gene. J is TRBJ2-1 and V is TRBV13; TRBD1 agrees at 7 bases. In germline, CDR1 is PRHDT, CDR2 FYEKMQ (reference sequence). There are 15 residues in the CDR3. The J segment lost 4 bases and the V segment lost 1 base, leaving 4 bases of the junction unmatched. The CDR3 sequence: CASSLVKDRYNEQFF. The CDR3 DNA, read in part, is TGTGCCAGCAGCTTAGTGAAGGACAGGTACAATGAG.

This clone was picked up many times. The missing CDR3 end, 3 residues past where the read stops, is filled in from the germline J gene. The chain has TRBV20-1 and TRBJ2-7; D may be TRBD1 (5 bases). V dropped 0 bases and J dropped 1 base, with 13 bases sitting between them. Germline CDR1 is DFQATT and CDR2 is SNEGSKA (reference sequence). This CDR3 region has 15 residues. The CDR3 bases that were read are TGCAGTGCTAGAGATAACAGAAGACAGTCCTACGAG. Protein: CSARDNRRQSYE. The entire CDR3 protein is CSARDNRRQSYEQYF.

Comment on this clone: The CDR3 is cut off 3 residues early in the read; its end comes from the germline J gene. V gene TRBV7-2 combines with J gene TRBJ2-1; TRBD1 matches at 9 bases. V was clipped by 5 bases and J by 7 bases; unmatched bases: 3. Looked up from germline, CDR1 is SGHTA and CDR2 is FQGNSA. This CDR3 is built from 13 residues. The covered CDR3 bases are TGTGCCAGCAGCCCGACAGGGGGGAATGAG. This codes for CASSPTGGNE. The full CDR3 is CASSPTGGNEQFF.

By share, this clone ranks as medium-sized (0.01 to 0.1%). Read sequence stops 3 residues before the CDR3 end, and the germline J gene provides the missing end. J is TRBJ1-1 and V is TRBV7-3; 9 positions match TRBD1. V was clipped by 4 bases and J by 4 bases; unmatched bases: 7. The CDR3 is 15 residues long. The V gene's germline CDR1 is SGHTA and CDR2 FQGTGA. CDR3 DNA (partial): TGTGCCAGCAGCTCTATGGGGACAGGGCCCACTGAA. It yields the protein CASSSMGTGPTE. The complete CDR3 reads CASSSMGTGPTEAFF.

This clone was seen at least ten times. The read gets to within 3 residues of the CDR3 end, and the germline J gene fills in the rest. The V and J genes are TRBV18 and TRBJ1-6, with 8 bases lining up with TRBD1. The CDR3 loop spans 15 amino acids. Germline V CDR1 and CDR2: KGHSH, LQKENI. The J segment lost 6 bases and the V segment lost 6 bases, leaving 7 bases of the junction unmatched. The CDR3 sequence is CASSAGQAINSPLHF. The CDR3 bases that were read are TGTGCCAGCTCCGCGGGACAGGCGATTAATTCACCC.

Of note for this clone: The missing CDR3 end, 3 residues past where the read stops, is filled in from the germline J gene. This chain links TRBV19 with TRBJ2-1, with unresolved D. In germline, CDR1 is LNHDA, CDR2 SQIVND (reference sequence). This CDR3 has 12 residues. V lost 4 bases to trimming and J lost 6 bases, with 7 bases between them. The sequenced part of the CDR3 DNA is TGTGCCAGTAGTACCGCCGGCAATGAG. Its protein is CASSTAGNE. The full CDR3 reads CASSTAGNEQFF.

This clone was found a few times. The observed sequence ends 3 residues before the CDR3 terminus, with the missing tail filled in from the germline J gene. This rearrangement joins TRBV5-5 to TRBJ1-6; D remains unclear. CDR1 and CDR2 (germline): SGHKS, YYEKEE (reference sequence). CDR3 size: 14 residues. Trimming cost V 4 bases and J 4 bases, with 9 bases left between them. The CDR3: CASSRGDYNSPLHF. CDR3 DNA, as far as it was read: TGTGCCAGCAGCCGCGGGGATTATAATTCACCC.

This clone came up a few times. The CDR3 is cut off 3 residues early in the read; its end comes from the germline J gene. The chain links TRBV7-2 to TRBJ2-1; perhaps TRBD1 as D (6 bases). V was shortened by 2 bases and J by 9 bases, with 17 bases between the two germline ends. This CDR3 has 15 residues. CDR1 and CDR2 from the germline V gene are SGHTA and FQGNSA. Incomplete CDR3 DNA: TGTGCCAGCAGCTTAAAACCCCTAGGGGGTGGTGAG. Protein sequence: CASSLKPLGGGE. The full CDR3 is CASSLKPLGGGEQFF.

As concerns this clone: The read halts 3 residues ahead of the CDR3 end, with the missing end drawn from the germline J gene. The chain couples TRBV30 to TRBJ1-2; 8 bases are shared with TRBD1. CDR3 size: 14 residues. Germline lookup yields CDR1 GTSNPN and CDR2 SVGIG (reference sequence). Germline trimming cut 4 bases from V and 7 bases from J; bases unmatched to any gene: 11. This chain's CDR3 is CAWTLEGTGFGYTF. The part of the CDR3 DNA that was read is TGTGCCTGGACCTTAGAGGGGACAGGTTTTGGC.

For this clone: From the germline J gene comes the end of the CDR3, since the read stops 3 residues before it. The rearrangement uses TRBV5-1 and TRBJ2-7; 8 nucleotides align to TRBD1. CDR3 size: 15 residues. The V gene end was trimmed by 3 bases and the J gene end by 5 bases; junction bases not matched to a gene: 10. Germline CDR1 is SGHRS and CDR2 is YFSETQ. The CDR3 here is CASSYTTGEVDEQYF. The part of the CDR3 DNA that was read is TGCGCCAGCAGCTACACGACAGGGGAGGTCGACGAG.

This clone showed up just a few times. From the germline J gene comes the end of the CDR3, since the read stops 3 residues before it. This chain uses TRBV7-9 with TRBJ1-4; 7 bases fit TRBD1. This CDR3 spans 15 amino acids. V was pared by 2 bases and J by 7 bases, with 7 bases of the junction left unmatched. Germline CDR1 is SEHNR and CDR2 is FQNEAQ (reference sequence). CDR3 DNA (partial): TGTGCCAGCAGCTTAAGACAGGGTTTGGCTGAAAAA. It is translated as CASSLRQGLAEK. The whole CDR3 is CASSLRQGLAEKLFF.

Details on this clone: The CDR3 end is not reached by the read, which stops 3 residues before it; the germline J gene fills it in. The gene calls are TRBV2 and TRBJ2-1, with TRBD2 matching over 7 bases. Germline lookup yields CDR1 SNHLY and CDR2 FYNNEI. CDR3 length equals 16 residues. The trim removed 10 bases at V and 2 bases at J, leaving 14 bases unmatched. CDR3 residues: CAKTLGDRGAYNEQFF. The DNA read from the CDR3 is TGTGCCAAGACCCTGGGGGATCGGGGGGCCTACAATGAG. Full variable domain (remainder filled in from reference TRBV2 and TRBJ2-1): EPEVTQTPSHQVTQMGQEVILRCVPISNHLYFYWYRQILGQKVEFLVSFYNNEISEKSEIFDDQFSVERPDGSNFTLKIRSTKLEDSAMYFCAKTLGDRGAYNEQFFGPGTRLTVL.

The sample holds a few counts of this clone. With the read ending 3 residues before the CDR3 end, the germline J gene is used to fill in that end. The V and J genes are TRBV5-1 and TRBJ2-5, with 12 bases fitting TRBD1. The ends lost 4 bases at V and 5 bases at J; junction bases unmatched: 6. There are 15 residues in the CDR3. From germline, CDR1 is SGHRS and CDR2 YFSETQ. The CDR3 DNA, read in part, is TGCGCCAGCAGCCAGGGACAGGGGGCCTGGGAGACC. It specifies CASSQGQGAWET. The CDR3, in full, reads CASSQGQGAWETQYF.

Concerning this clone: The sequence runs out 3 residues before the end of the CDR3; the remainder is reconstructed from the germline J gene. V gene TRBV6-2 or TRBV6-3 combines with J gene TRBJ2-7; 8 bases are a match to TRBD1. The CDR3 totals 13 residues. Trimming cost V 8 bases and J 6 bases; bases outside gene matches: 9. Germline V gene sequence: CDR1 MNHEY, CDR2 SVGEGT. CDR3 sequence reads: CASLAGGIAEQYF. CDR3 DNA (partial): TGTGCCAGCCTGGCAGGGGGCATAGCCGAG.

This clone was picked up a small number of times. CDR3 DNA, as far as it was read: TGCAGTGCCGCGACTAGCGGAGAACAAGAGACC. Its protein product is CSAATSGEQET. The complete CDR3 sequence is CSAATSGEQETQYF. The genes are TRBV20-1 and TRBJ2-5; 9 nucleotides agree with TRBD2. The read is 3 residues too short to cover the CDR3 end, so that end is filled in from the germline J gene. The V gene's germline CDR1 is DFQATT and CDR2 SNEGSKA (reference sequence). The CDR3 is 14 amino acids. V was pared by 6 bases and J by 2 bases, with 7 bases of the junction left unmatched.

In this sample, this clone turned up a few times. The read finishes 3 residues shy of the CDR3 end, and the germline J gene is used to complete it. This chain links TRBV5-3 with TRBJ2-7, with 10 bases lining up with TRBD2. TRBV5-3 is placed among ORFs of uncertain function. V was pared by 0 bases and J by 3 bases, with 6 bases of the junction left unmatched. This CDR3 has 16 amino acids. Partial CDR3 DNA: TGTGCCAGAAGCTTGGGAGCGGGAGGGCTAAACTACGAG. Translation: CARSLGAGGLNYE. The full CDR3 sequence reads CARSLGAGGLNYEQYF.

A word on this clone: The observed sequence ends 3 residues before the CDR3 terminus, with the missing tail filled in from the germline J gene. This chain joins TRBV19 and TRBJ1-1; tentative D call: TRBD1 (5 bases). Trimming took 5 bases from V and 5 from J, leaving 12 bases between them. Per the germline V gene, CDR1 is LNHDA and CDR2 is SQIVND (reference sequence). The CDR3 is 13 residues long. The CDR3 reads CASSGTPGTEAFF. CDR3 DNA (partial): TGTGCCAGTAGTGGAACACCAGGGACTGAA.

A few counts support this clone. The CDR3 extends 3 residues past the end of the read, so its final part is completed from the germline J gene. This chain joins TRBV30 and TRBJ1-5; D is undetermined. The CDR3 is 14 residues long. Per the germline V gene, CDR1 is GTSNPN and CDR2 is SVGIG (reference sequence). V was trimmed by 1 base and J by 1 base, leaving 8 bases between them. CDR3 DNA, as far as it was read: TGTGCCTGGAGTGCGGGGAGGAGCAATCAGCCC. This encodes CAWSAGRSNQP. The entire CDR3 is CAWSAGRSNQPQHF.

In the case of this clone: Read sequence stops 3 residues before the CDR3 end, and the germline J gene provides the missing end. The J gene is TRBJ1-1, the V gene TRBV7-9; weak D call: TRBD1 (5 bases). The CDR3 has 14 amino acids. Looked up from germline, CDR1 is SEHNR and CDR2 is FQNEAQ (reference sequence). V was trimmed by 2 bases and J by 3 bases, leaving 10 bases between them. CDR3 sequence reads: CASSLQTAYTEAFF. Incomplete CDR3 DNA: TGTGCCAGCAGCTTACAGACAGCATACACTGAA.

This clone was seen a few times. From the germline J gene comes the end of the CDR3, since the read stops 3 residues before it. The rearrangement uses TRBV7-3 and TRBJ2-1; D gene ambiguous. The CDR3 has 15 residues. V lost 5 bases to trimming and J lost 8 bases, with 19 bases between them. The germline V gene encodes CDR1 SGHTA and CDR2 FQGTGA. This chain's CDR3 is CASSPGFKFFDEQFF. The sequenced CDR3 bases are TGTGCCAGCAGCCCCGGTTTTAAGTTCTTCGATGAG.

This clone was detected ten times or more. The observed sequence ends 3 residues before the CDR3 terminus, with the missing tail filled in from the germline J gene. The chain has TRBV6-2 or TRBV6-3 and TRBJ2-5; D might be TRBD1 (5 bases). V lost 4 bases and J lost 5, with 23 bases in between. This CDR3 is 17 amino acids long. Germline CDR1 reads MNHEY; CDR2 reads SVGEGT. The CDR3 bases that were read are TGTGCCAGCAGTTTTTCAGGGTATGGCATCCTCCGGGAGACC. Residues: CASSFSGYGILRET. The full CDR3 is CASSFSGYGILRETQYF.

Only a few counts were recorded for this clone. The read comes to an end 3 residues before the CDR3 does, leaving the germline J gene to fill in the end. The V call is TRBV18, the J call TRBJ1-3, with 7 bases that match TRBD1. The V and J ends lost 3 bases and 0 bases, in that order; junction bases with no gene match: 8. The CDR3 totals 17 residues. Germline CDR1 is KGHSH and CDR2 is LQKENI. The CDR3 region is CASSPQWGQLSGNTIYF. The covered CDR3 bases are TGTGCCAGCTCACCGCAGTGGGGACAGCTCTCTGGAAACACC.

A few counts support this clone. The read gets to within 3 residues of the CDR3 end, and the germline J gene fills in the rest. The rearrangement links TRBV7-9 to TRBJ1-2; no clear D gene. The V end was cut by 2 bases, the J end by 2 bases, with 9 bases between. This CDR3 region has 14 residues. The germline V gene has CDR1 SEHNR and CDR2 FQNEAQ (reference sequence). The CDR3 region is CASSLNNPNYGYTF. The covered CDR3 bases are TGTGCCAGCAGCTTAAACAACCCCAACTATGGC. The whole variable domain, filled in from reference TRBV7-9 and TRBJ1-2, reads DTGVSQNPRHKITKRGQNVTFRCDPISEHNRLYWYRQTLGQGPEFLTYFQNEAQLEKSRLLSDRFSAERPKGSFSTLEIQRTEQGDSAMYLCASSLNNPNYGYTFGSGTRLTVV.

This clone was observed a few times. The missing CDR3 end, 3 residues past where the read stops, is filled in from the germline J gene. The chain carries TRBV5-1 and TRBJ2-7, with TRBD1 identical over 10 bases. In germline, CDR1 is SGHRS, CDR2 YFSETQ. J was trimmed by 6 bases and V by 0 bases; bases with no gene match: 12. The CDR3 extends over 17 amino acids. The CDR3 reads CASSLALRQGASAEQYF. Incomplete CDR3 DNA: TGCGCCAGCAGCTTGGCCCTCAGACAGGGGGCGTCGGCCGAG.

Worth noting for this clone: The read stops 3 residues short of the end of the CDR3; the missing end is completed from the germline J gene. The gene calls are TRBV18 and TRBJ2-3; 11 bases match TRBD1. The trim removed 3 bases at V and 3 bases at J, leaving 5 bases unmatched. The CDR3 has 16 residues. Germline assignment: CDR1 KGHSH and CDR2 LQKENI. Partial CDR3 DNA: TGTGCCAGCTCACCGTGGACAGGGGGCAGGACAGATACG. This sequence encodes CASSPWTGGRTDT. The CDR3 as a whole reads CASSPWTGGRTDTQYF.

About this clone: The observed sequence ends 3 residues before the CDR3 terminus, with the missing tail filled in from the germline J gene. The J gene is TRBJ1-2, the V gene TRBV7-6; 7 nucleotides match TRBD1. The CDR3 is made up of 13 amino acids. CDR1 and CDR2 (germline): SGHVS, FNYEAQ. The ends lost 5 bases at V and 2 bases at J; junction bases unmatched: 2. CDR3 DNA, as far as it was read: TGTGCCAGCAGCCCGGGACAGAACTATGGC. Encoded protein: CASSPGQNYG. The whole CDR3 reads CASSPGQNYGYTF.

Concerning this clone itself: The read terminates 3 residues ahead of where the CDR3 ends, so the germline J gene completes it. J is TRBJ2-5 and V is TRBV7-6; 8 bases fit TRBD2. The ends lost 3 bases at V and 3 bases at J; junction bases unmatched: 12. CDR1 is SGHVS, CDR2 FNYEAQ, per germline. This CDR3 contains 17 residues. CDR3 DNA, as far as it was read: TGTGCCAGCAGCTTTTTACGGGGGGGACCCTTAGAAGAGACC. It codes for CASSFLRGGPLEET. The CDR3 reads in full as CASSFLRGGPLEETQYF.

This clone was detected ten times or more. The read is 3 residues too short to cover the CDR3 end, so that end is filled in from the germline J gene. The chain combines TRBV7-3 with TRBJ2-1, with D tentatively TRBD2 (6 bases). V lost 0 bases and J 2 bases, leaving 8 bases between the germline ends. This CDR3 is built from 15 residues. The V gene's germline CDR1 is SGHTA and CDR2 FQGTGA. The CDR3 spells CASSLTGGTYNEQFF. The CDR3 bases that were read are TGTGCCAGCAGCTTAACTGGGGGGACCTACAATGAG.